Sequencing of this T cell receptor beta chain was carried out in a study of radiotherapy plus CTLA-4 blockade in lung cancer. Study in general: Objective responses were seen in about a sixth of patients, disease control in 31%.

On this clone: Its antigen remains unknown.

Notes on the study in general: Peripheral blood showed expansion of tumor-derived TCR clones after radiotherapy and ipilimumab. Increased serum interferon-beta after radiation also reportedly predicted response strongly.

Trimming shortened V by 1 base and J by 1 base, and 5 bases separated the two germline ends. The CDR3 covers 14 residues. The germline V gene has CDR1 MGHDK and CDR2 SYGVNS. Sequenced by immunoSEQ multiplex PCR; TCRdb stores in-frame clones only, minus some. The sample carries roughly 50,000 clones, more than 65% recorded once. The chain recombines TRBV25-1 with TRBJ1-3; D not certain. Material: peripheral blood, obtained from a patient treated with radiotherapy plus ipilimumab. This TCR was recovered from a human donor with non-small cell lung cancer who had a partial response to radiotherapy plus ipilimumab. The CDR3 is CASSEWRSGNTIYF. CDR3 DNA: TGTGCCAGCAGTGAATGGAGGTCTGGAAACACCATATATTTT.